This is a list of T cell receptor beta chains from one sample in a study of PD-1 blockade in classical Hodgkin lymphoma. Only in-frame clones appear in the TCRdb table, and some are missing; sequencing was by immunoSEQ multiplex PCR. Of 25,000 to 30,000 clones listed, around 90% are singletons. The material sequenced was CD8+ T cells from blood, taken at baseline. Source of these receptors: a human donor with classical Hodgkin lymphoma. Each CDR3 is given with its conserved first and last residue. D genes are given only for firm matches. Clone size is shown for a subset of rows, as once, few, many or a class of expanded clone.

>TRBV27|TRBD2|.|TRBJ2-7
CASSSTSGSMPAFSPPNNYEQYF
TGTGCCAGCAGTTCGACTAGCGGGAGTATGCCGGCTTTCAGTCCCCCCAATAACTACGAGCAGTACTTC
>TRBV30|.|.|TRBJ2-5
CAWTSGSSSQETQYF
TGTGCCTGGACCTCGGGATCTAGCAGCCAAGAGACCCAGTACTTC
>TRBV5-6|.|.|TRBJ2-3
CASSLEVDTQYF
TGTGCCAGCAGCTTGGAAGTGGATACGCAGTATTTT
>TRBV6-5|TRBD1|.|TRBJ1-5
CASSARTGYNQPQHF
TGTGCCAGCAGTGCCAGGACAGGGTACAATCAGCCCCAGCATTTT
>TRBV5-1|.|medium-sized|TRBJ1-2
CASSLALPKGEDGYTF
TGCGCCAGCAGCTTGGCCCTCCCCAAGGGGGAAGATGGCTACACCTTC
>TRBV7-9|TRBD1|.|TRBJ1-5
CASSEGAIRQPQHF
TGTGCCAGCAGTGAGGGGGCAATCCGGCAGCCCCAGCATTTT
>TRBV27|.|once|TRBJ1-1
CASSDGGLGGTEAFF
TGTGCCAGCAGTGACGGAGGGCTGGGGGGCACTGAAGCTTTCTTT
>TRBV5-1|.|.|TRBJ2-3
CASSSLGDFTDTQYF
TGCGCCAGCAGCTCCCTAGGGGACTTCACAGATACGCAGTATTTT
>TRBV7-8|.|.|TRBJ1-5
CASNPGGFNQPQHF
TGTGCCAGCAACCCCGGGGGGTTCAATCAGCCCCAGCATTTT
>TRBV11-2|.|.|TRBJ1-1
CASSLFLGRGRDTEAFF
TGTGCCAGCAGCTTATTCTTGGGGCGAGGTAGGGACACTGAAGCTTTCTTT
>TRBV5-6|.|.|TRBJ1-3
CASSPDRSGNTIYF
TGTGCCAGCAGCCCTGACCGATCTGGAAACACCATATATTTT
>TRBV27|.|few|TRBJ2-5
CASSPDFETQYF
TGTGCCAGCAGTCCCGACTTCGAAACCCAGTACTTC
>TRBV27|TRBD2|.|TRBJ2-3
CASSSPGLAGRGRTDTQYF
TGTGCCAGCAGTTCACCGGGACTAGCGGGGAGGGGTCGTACAGATACGCAGTATTTT
>TRBV27|TRBD2|.|TRBJ2-1
CASRPLAGTGVNEQFF
TGTGCCAGCAGACCACTAGCGGGAACGGGTGTCAATGAGCAGTTCTTC
>TRBV29-1|.|.|TRBJ2-7
CSVLPQVTPYEQYF
TGCAGCGTCCTGCCCCAGGTGACCCCCTACGAGCAGTACTTC
>TRBV7-9|.|few|TRBJ1-2
CAGDERGYTF
TGTGCGGGGGACGAGAGGGGATACACCTTC
>TRBV18|.|.|TRBJ1-6
CASSPRRQEYEEPLHF
TGTGCCAGCTCACCACGGCGACAGGAGTATGAGGAACCCCTCCACTTT
>TRBV7-9|.|.|TRBJ2-7
CASSLAGRGAYEQYF
TGTGCCAGCAGCTTAGCTGGCAGGGGTGCCTACGAGCAGTACTTC
>TRBV5-1|TRBD1|.|TRBJ2-1
CASSTPGGAGHWPNNEQFF
TGCGCCAGCAGCACACCAGGGGGCGCGGGCCACTGGCCTAATAATGAGCAGTTCTTC
>TRBV10-3|.|.|TRBJ2-7
CAISEGQGCYF
TGTGCCATCAGTGAAGGTCAGGGGTGTTACTTC
>TRBV11-3|.|few|TRBJ2-7
CASSLGRTYEQYF
TGTGCCAGCAGCTTGGGGCGGACCTACGAGCAGTACTTC
>TRBV9|.|.|TRBJ2-1
CASSANGNEQFF
TGTGCCAGCAGCGCTAATGGGAATGAGCAGTTCTTC
>TRBV27|.|.|TRBJ2-6
CASSLSLTGRAGANVLTF
TGTGCCAGCAGTTTATCGTTGACAGGGAGGGCTGGGGCCAACGTCCTGACTTTC
>TRBV6-6|.|.|TRBJ2-7
CASSYRELNYEQYF
TGTGCCAGCAGTTACCGTGAATTAAACTACGAGCAGTACTTC
>TRBV29-1|.|.|TRBJ2-2
CSVLRGTPNTGELFF
TGCAGCGTTTTAAGGGGGACGCCTAACACCGGGGAGCTGTTTTTT
>TRBV27|.|.|TRBJ2-3
CASGWPMGDTQYF
TGTGCCAGCGGCTGGCCCATGGGGGATACGCAGTATTTT
>TRBV11-3|.|once|TRBJ2-7
CASSLAGDTYEQYF
TGTGCCAGCAGCTTAGCGGGGGATACTTACGAGCAGTACTTC
>TRBV5-1|TRBD2|.|TRBJ2-1
CASSLRTSGTFNEQFF
TGCGCCAGCAGCCTAAGGACTAGCGGGACCTTCAATGAGCAGTTCTTC
>TRBV6-6|TRBD1|.|TRBJ2-5
CASNKQGKETQYF
TGTGCCAGCAACAAACAGGGGAAAGAGACCCAGTACTTC